The next 29 T cell receptor beta chains were all read from a single sample in a study of lymphopenia after photon versus proton radiotherapy. Some clones are missing from TCRdb's copy, which holds only in-frame ones; the method was immunoSEQ multiplex PCR. The sample has some 76,000 clones, just under 95% seen once. The material sequenced was peripheral blood, taken from a patient treated with photon-based radiotherapy. The receptors shown here come from a woman in her forties with cholangiocarcinoma.

The gene calls are TRBV2 and TRBJ2-2, with 10 bases aligning to TRBD2. CDR3 length: 17 residues. V was clipped by 4 bases and J by 6 bases; unmatched bases: 11. Germline CDR1 is SNHLY and CDR2 is FYNNEI. The CDR3 loop is CASSGNSGRPPPGELFF. The CDR3 region has the DNA TGTGCCAGCAGTGGGAATAGCGGGAGGCCCCCCCCCGGGGAGCTGTTTTTT. Full variable domain (outside the CDR3, taken from reference TRBV2 and TRBJ2-2): EPEVTQTPSHQVTQMGQEVILRCVPISNHLYFYWYRQILGQKVEFLVSFYNNEISEKSEIFDDQFSVERPDGSNFTLKIRSTKLEDSAMYFCASSGNSGRPPPGELFFGEGSRLTVL.

The chain employs TRBV11-2 and TRBJ2-5; weak D call: TRBD1 (6 bases). The CDR3 is 14 residues long. V lost 4 bases to trimming and J lost 1 base, with 10 bases between them. CDR1 and CDR2 from the germline V gene are SGHAT and FQNNGV. CDR3 protein: CASSSGQPQETQYF. Written as DNA, the CDR3 is TGTGCCAGCAGCTCAGGACAGCCCCAAGAGACCCAGTACTTC.

J is TRBJ2-4 and V is TRBV28; no reliable D call. Between the trimmed V and J ends, which lost 4 bases and 6 bases, there was a span of 16 bases. The CDR3 is 15 amino acids. Germline-derived CDR1 and CDR2 are MDHEN and SYDVKM. The CDR3 spells CASSSGHGQVNIQYF. As DNA, the CDR3 is TGTGCCAGCAGTTCCGGGCACGGGCAGGTAAACATTCAGTACTTC.

The chain uses TRBV5-4 and TRBJ2-7, with TRBD2 identical over 8 bases. Germline CDR1 is SGHNT and CDR2 is YYREEE (reference sequence). The V segment lost 4 bases and the J segment 6 bases; nucleotides outside the gene matches: 6. This CDR3 contains 13 residues. The CDR3 DNA reads as TGTGCCAGCAGCGGCGGACTAGCTCGCGAGCAGTACTTC. Translated, it gives CASSGGLAREQYF.

The chain is built from TRBV18 and TRBJ2-7; 8 bases match TRBD1. The CDR3 length is 14 residues. The V gene's germline CDR1 is KGHSH and CDR2 LQKENI. Trimming at V came to 6 bases and at J to 8 bases, leaving 12 bases not matched to a gene. The CDR3 region is CASSPSTGGSKQYF. CDR3 nucleotides: TGTGCCAGCTCGCCCAGTACAGGGGGTAGCAAGCAGTACTTC. The full variable domain, in which reference TRBV18 and TRBJ2-7 provide the parts outside the CDR3, is NAGVMQNPRHLVRRRGQEARLRCSPMKGHSHVYWYRQLPEEGLKFMVYLQKENIIDESGMPKERFSAEFPKEGPSILRIQQVVRGDSAAYFCASSPSTGGSKQYFGPGTRLTVT.

The chain carries TRBV6-5 and TRBJ1-2; 10 bases are shared with TRBD1. The CDR3 covers 15 residues. Germline V lookup: CDR1 MNHEY, CDR2 SVGAGI. The V segment lost 6 bases and the J segment 5 bases; nucleotides outside the gene matches: 9. CDR3 in DNA: TGTGCCAGCAGCCCGGACAGGGGGGAATGGTATGGCTACACCTTC. Protein sequence: CASSPDRGEWYGYTF.

The genes are TRBV19 and TRBJ1-5; D gene ambiguous. This CDR3 has 15 residues. The germline CDR1 and CDR2 sequences are LNHDA and SQIVND (reference sequence). V shed 1 base and J shed 6 bases, with 13 bases lying between them. CDR3 DNA sequence: TGTGCCAGTAGTATAGGCCGGGCGGCGGGTCAGCCCCAGCATTTT. Protein product: CASSIGRAAGQPQHF.

The chain joins TRBV19 to TRBJ2-2; no definite D call. Per the germline V gene, CDR1 is LNHDA and CDR2 is SQIVND (reference sequence). Trimming pared 4 bases from V and 7 bases from J, leaving 7 bases between. The CDR3 totals 12 residues. The DNA for the CDR3 is TGTGCCAGTAGTAGGGGTCACGGGGAGCTGTTTTTT. It yields the protein CASSRGHGELFF.

The chain has TRBV6-4 and TRBJ1-2; D is perhaps TRBD1 (5 bases). V was cut by 3 bases and J by 8 bases, with 19 bases left in between. CDR1 is MRHNA and CDR2 is SNTAGT in the germline V gene. This CDR3 comprises 15 residues. The CDR3 DNA sequence: TGTGCCAGCAGTGATTCCGCGGGCGGGACGGGAGGCTACACCTTC. Protein: CASSDSAGGTGGYTF.

This chain joins TRBV11-3 and TRBJ2-5; D is ambiguous. With 0 bases removed from V and 5 bases from J, the gap between germline ends came to 7 bases. The CDR3 sequence is 13 residues long. Germline CDR1 is SGHNT and CDR2 is YENEEA. The CDR3 loop reads CASSLDGRETQYF. CDR3 sequence (DNA): TGTGCCAGCAGCTTAGATGGTCGGGAGACCCAGTACTTC.

This clone was seen just once. The V and J genes are TRBV6-1 and TRBJ1-6; D not resolved. Trimming stripped 4 bases from V and 7 bases from J, with 5 bases between. The CDR3 is made up of 12 amino acids. Germline lookup yields CDR1 MNHNS and CDR2 SASEGT. The CDR3: CASSVGNSPLHF. The CDR3 nucleotides are TGTGCCAGCAGTGTTGGAAATTCACCCCTCCACTTT.

This chain uses TRBV5-4 with TRBJ2-7; tentative D call: TRBD2 (6 bases). Trimming removed 0 bases from V and 1 base from J, with 8 bases in between. The CDR3 consists of 14 residues. CDR1 is SGHNT, CDR2 YYREEE, per germline (reference sequence). The CDR3 DNA is TGTGCCAGCAGCTTGGTCGGGGGTTCCTACGAGCAGTACTTC. Encoded protein: CASSLVGGSYEQYF.

The sample holds one count of this clone. V gene TRBV6-1 combines with J gene TRBJ2-1, with D possibly being TRBD1 (6 bases). This CDR3 region has 18 residues. Between the trimmed V and J ends, which lost 0 bases and 10 bases, there was a span of 25 bases. Germline assignment: CDR1 MNHNS and CDR2 SASEGT. The CDR3 bases are TGTGCCAGCAGTGAAGCAGGATCACCGGGACAAGAGCGACGGGAGCAGTTCTTC. It is translated as CASSEAGSPGQERREQFF.

The V gene is TRBV7-2, the J gene TRBJ1-1; D gene unclear. Per the germline V gene, CDR1 is SGHTA and CDR2 is FQGNSA. This CDR3 is 12 amino acids long. The ends were cut back, 5 bases at V and 5 bases at J, with 9 bases in the middle. Written as DNA, the CDR3 is TGTGCCAGCAGCCCGAGTTGGACTGAAGCTTTCTTT. Protein product: CASSPSWTEAFF.

The chain uses TRBV15 and TRBJ2-1, with TRBD1 matching over 10 bases. This CDR3 contains 20 residues. Trimming took 3 bases from V and 1 from J; bases not matched to a gene: 15. Per the germline V gene, CDR1 is LNHNV and CDR2 is YYDKDF (reference sequence). This CDR3 reads CATSSPRRGQGKRSYNEQFF. For the CDR3, the DNA is TGTGCCACCAGCAGTCCTAGGAGGGGACAGGGGAAGAGGTCCTACAATGAGCAGTTCTTC.

The genes are TRBV27 and TRBJ1-1; D ambiguous. Germline CDR1 MNHEY, CDR2 SMNVEV (reference sequence). V lost 6 bases and J lost 4, with 12 bases in between. This CDR3 has 13 amino acids. CDR3 sequence (DNA): TGTGCCAGCAGCGTTGGGCGGGCCACTGAAGCTTTCTTT. As protein: CASSVGRATEAFF.

The rearrangement uses TRBV5-1 and TRBJ1-1; D is uncertain. V shed 0 bases and J shed 7 bases, with 4 bases lying between them. Looked up from germline, CDR1 is SGHRS and CDR2 is YFSETQ. The CDR3 is 11 residues long. The DNA of the CDR3 is TGCGCCAGCAGCTTGGGAATTGAAGCTTTCTTT. It yields the protein CASSLGIEAFF. The full variable domain, completed using reference TRBV5-1 and TRBJ1-1, is KAGVTQTPRYLIKTRGQQVTLSCSPISGHRSVSWYQQTPGQGLQFLFEYFSETQRNKGNFPGRFSGRQFSNSRSEMNVSTLELGDSALYLCASSLGIEAFFGQGTRLTVV.

This clone was seen only a few times. At one end, the junction sequence differs from germline, possibly due to a read error. In DNA, the CDR3 is TGTGCCAGCAGCGAAGGGATTTTCGGAAGGAGTTATGGCTACACCTTC. Protein sequence: CASSEGIFGRSYGYTF. The chain couples TRBV6-1 to TRBJ1-2; D call uncertain. The CDR3 sequence is 16 residues long. The V gene's germline CDR1 is MNHNS and CDR2 SASEGT.

The chain uses TRBV4-1 and TRBJ2-7; TRBD1 matches 11 bases. Germline V CDR1 and CDR2: MGHRA, YSYEKL. Losses at the gene ends were 3 bases for V and 6 bases for J; bases not matched to a gene: 13. The CDR3 length is 17 residues. CDR3 in DNA: TGCGCCAGCAGCCAGCTAGGGGCCCCGGGACAGGGGGGCGAGCAGTACTTC. It specifies CASSQLGAPGQGGEQYF.

The chain joins TRBV5-6 to TRBJ1-1; possibly TRBD1 for D (5 bases). Per the germline V gene, CDR1 is SGHDT and CDR2 is YYEEEE. V dropped 4 bases and J dropped 4 bases, with 11 bases sitting between them. This CDR3 has 13 residues. The CDR3 region has the DNA TGTGCCAGCAGCGAAGGGGTCGGCACTGAAGCTTTCTTT. Amino acids: CASSEGVGTEAFF.

The chain links TRBV4-1 to TRBJ2-6, with unresolved D. This CDR3 has 16 residues. Deletions cut 3 bases from V and 0 bases from J, with 9 bases between. CDR1 and CDR2 from the germline V gene are MGHRA and YSYEKL. The CDR3 protein is CASSQIQISGANVLTF. The CDR3 nucleotides read TGCGCCAGCAGCCAGATACAGATCTCTGGGGCCAACGTCCTGACTTTC.

The J gene is TRBJ1-2, the V gene TRBV6-5; D unresolved. There are 15 residues in the CDR3. V was shortened by 9 bases and J by 5 bases, with 22 bases between the two germline ends. CDR1 and CDR2 (germline): MNHEY, SVGAGI. The CDR3 DNA is TGTGCCAGTGGGAAGAATACCGGCCGGGGTTATGGCTACACCTTC. Its translation is CASGKNTGRGYGYTF.

The CDR3 bases are TGTGCCAGCAGCACCCTCGGCGAGCAGTTCTTC. This codes for CASSTLGEQFF. The rearrangement uses TRBV5-4 and TRBJ2-1; D call uncertain. The CDR3 loop spans 11 amino acids. Per germline, CDR1 SGHNT and CDR2 YYREEE (reference sequence). V gave up 4 bases and J gave up 10 bases, with 9 bases separating them.

This chain uses TRBV6-6 with TRBJ2-5, with TRBD2 identical over 7 bases. The length of the CDR3 is 12 residues. V gave up 7 bases and J gave up 5 bases; unmatched junction bases: 4. CDR1 is MNHNY and CDR2 is SVGAGI in the germline V gene (reference sequence). The CDR3 here is CASTPGRETQYF. As DNA, the CDR3 is TGTGCCAGCACTCCCGGGAGGGAGACCCAGTACTTC.

This clone showed up just a few times. The CDR3 DNA reads as TGTGCCAGCAGTTTAGGGCAAGCGGGGGGTGAGCAGTTCTTC. It encodes CASSLGQAGGEQFF. This chain links TRBV27 with TRBJ2-1; 9 bases are a match to TRBD2. The CDR3 extends over 14 amino acids. The V gene's germline CDR1 is MNHEY and CDR2 SMNVEV (reference sequence). Germline trimming cut 2 bases from V and 9 bases from J; bases unmatched to any gene: 5.

The chain joins TRBV25-1 to TRBJ1-6; TRBD1 aligns across 9 bases. CDR1 is MGHDK and CDR2 is SYGVNS in the germline V gene. There are 15 residues in the CDR3. The ends lost 6 bases at V and 8 bases at J; junction bases unmatched: 8. In nucleotides, the CDR3 is TGTGCCAGCAGGCCCACAGGGGGCATGTATTCACCCCTCCACTTT. Translation: CASRPTGGMYSPLHF.

This chain joins TRBV9 and TRBJ1-1; D gene unclear. V was pared by 0 bases and J by 2 bases, with 8 bases between. This CDR3 is 14 amino acids long. Germline assignment: CDR1 SGDLS and CDR2 YYNGEE. For the CDR3, the DNA is TGTGCCAGCAGCGTAGGCGGGAAAAACACTGAAGCTTTCTTT. The encoded protein is CASSVGGKNTEAFF.

The genes are TRBV9 and TRBJ2-1; D remains ambiguous. CDR1 and CDR2 (germline): SGDLS, YYNGEE. Between the trimmed V and J ends, which lost 3 bases and 2 bases, there was a span of 12 bases. The CDR3 consists of 15 residues. The CDR3 loop is CASSAFGIPYNEQFF. In DNA, the CDR3 is TGTGCCAGCAGCGCGTTTGGGATCCCCTACAATGAGCAGTTCTTC.

Regarding this clone: This same CDR3 is encoded by further DNA sequences in the sample. The chain employs TRBV2 and TRBJ2-1; 8 nucleotides line up with TRBD2. From germline, CDR1 is SNHLY and CDR2 FYNNEI. J lost 6 bases, V lost 2 bases, and 6 bases had no gene match. The length of the CDR3 is 15 residues. Here the CDR3 DNA reads TGTGCCAGCAGTGAAACGGGACTAGGACTCAATGAGCAGTTCTTC. This encodes CASSETGLGLNEQFF.